Given below is one T cell receptor beta chain in context. Germline assignment: CDR1 SGHVS and CDR2 FQNEAQ. The V and J ends lost 2 bases and 3 bases respectively, with 11 bases between them. This CDR3 comprises 15 residues. Followed over time, Seattle patients had been enrolled while infection was active. The protocol was immunoSEQ multiplex PCR, while the TCRdb copy is restricted to in-frame clones and leaves out a portion. The table records a few hundred thousand clones, around nine tenths of them present only once. The sample belongs to a study of blood T cell repertoires in COVID-19. At the level of the study: Some COVID-19 samples were acute and others convalescent; all came from the United States, Italy and Spain. PBMCs, B-cell-depleted T cells, or T cells were the source of the cDNA or gDNA that made up the material.

Sequences were obtained from peripheral blood. The source of this sequence is a man between 45 and 60 years old with COVID-19, enrolled during active disease. V usage is TRBV7-8 and J usage is TRBJ2-1; D call uncertain. This chain's CDR3 is CASSLRYSFYNEQFF. DNA of the CDR3: TGTGCCAGCAGCTTAAGGTACAGTTTCTACAATGAGCAGTTCTTC.